The rows below give T cell receptor beta chains drawn from one sample of a study of OX40 agonist ivuxolimab in advanced cancers. The assay was immunoSEQ multiplex PCR, and TCRdb's table has in-frame clones only and misses some. The sample yields tens of thousands of clones, under 90% seen once. This specimen consisted of CD4+ or CD8+ T cells sorted from blood, obtained in a trial of the OX40 agonist ivuxolimab. The receptors originated from an adult with an advanced solid tumor such as melanoma, head and neck, liver or kidney cancer. Each CDR3 is given with its conserved first and last residue. The D gene is left open where the match is weak. The listing skips clone size in some rows; elsewhere it reads once, few, many or a size class.

-,-,TRBV5-1,TRBJ2-7,CASSLLGLLGHEQYF,TGCGCCAGCAGCTTGTTAGGACTTCTTGGGCACGAGCAGTACTTC
few,-,TRBV2,TRBJ2-4,CASSEGEVKNIQYF,TGTGCCAGCAGTGAAGGGGAGGTTAAAAACATTCAGTACTTC
-,-,TRBV18,TRBJ1-1,CASSPPSQGVNTEAFF,TGTGCCAGCTCACCACCGAGCCAGGGTGTGAACACTGAAGCTTTCTTT
-,TRBD1,TRBV20-1,TRBJ1-2,CSARTGYGYTF,TGCAGTGCTAGGACAGGGTATGGCTACACCTTC
-,-,TRBV29-1,TRBJ1-1,CSVAQEGLNTEAFF,TGCAGCGTCGCCCAGGAGGGTTTGAACACTGAAGCTTTCTTT
-,-,TRBV7-2,TRBJ2-1,CASSLAVSSDEQFF,TGTGCCAGCAGCTTAGCGGTGAGTAGCGATGAGCAGTTCTTC
-,TRBD1,TRBV5-4,TRBJ2-7,CASSFGQGPSSYEQYF,TGTGCCAGCAGCTTCGGACAGGGACCAAGCTCCTACGAGCAGTACTTC
-,-,TRBV5-1,TRBJ2-1,CASSGGPGRFF,TGCGCCAGCAGCGGAGGGCCTGGTAGATTCTTC
-,-,TRBV5-6,TRBJ1-2,CASSPVYTYGYTF,TGTGCCAGCAGCCCCGTGTATACCTATGGCTACACCTTC
-,TRBD1,TRBV5-1,TRBJ2-4,CASSLGDRTENIQYF,TGCGCCAGCAGCTTGGGGGACAGAACGGAAAACATTCAGTACTTC
-,TRBD1,TRBV7-8,TRBJ2-3,CASSQPRDRGPTDTQYF,TGTGCCAGCAGCCAGCCGCGGGACAGGGGCCCCACAGATACGCAGTATTTT
-,-,TRBV5-4,TRBJ2-3,CASSLVGGSTDTQYF,TGTGCCAGCAGCTTGGTTGGGGGTAGCACAGATACGCAGTATTTT
-,TRBD1,TRBV11-2,TRBJ1-6,CASSGHRGVNSPLHF,TGTGCCAGCAGCGGTCACAGGGGCGTTAATTCACCCCTCCACTTT
-,-,TRBV19,TRBJ1-2,CASSIPMGYGYTF,TGTGCCAGTAGTATACCCATGGGCTATGGCTACACCTTC
-,-,TRBV7-3,TRBJ1-1,CASSLLGDTEAFF,TGTGCCAGCAGCTTACTAGGGGACACTGAAGCTTTCTTT
-,TRBD2,TRBV18,TRBJ2-2,CASSPWGSGGGELFF,TGTGCCAGCTCACCTTGGGGTAGCGGGGGCGGGGAGCTGTTTTTT
-,TRBD1,TRBV11-3,TRBJ2-1,CASSLGTGGFNEQFF,TGTGCCAGCAGCTTAGGGACAGGGGGCTTCAATGAGCAGTTCTTC
-,TRBD2,TRBV11-3,TRBJ2-5,CASSLGTSGSAETQYF,TGTGCCAGCAGCTTAGGGACTAGCGGGAGTGCGGAGACCCAGTACTTC
-,TRBD1,TRBV9,TRBJ1-1,CASSGSAGGRTEAFF,TGTGCCAGCAGCGGCTCTGCAGGGGGCCGTACTGAAGCTTTCTTT
-,TRBD1,TRBV7-2,TRBJ2-2,CATAQGARGRTGELFF,TGTGCCACCGCTCAGGGGGCCCGCGGTAGGACCGGGGAGCTGTTTTTT
once,-,TRBV7-2,TRBJ1-6,CASSLEYTSSYNSPLHF,TGTGCCAGCAGCTTAGAGTACACGAGCTCCTATAATTCACCCCTCCACTTT
-,TRBD2,TRBV9,TRBJ2-5,CASSTGLAGVGETQYF,TGTGCCAGCAGCACAGGACTAGCGGGAGTGGGAGAGACCCAGTACTTC
-,-,TRBV10-3,TRBJ2-3,CAISDRIAALDTQYF,TGTGCCATCAGTGATCGAATAGCGGCATTAGATACGCAGTATTTT
-,TRBD2,TRBV7-9,TRBJ2-1,CASSLGLAGGNEQFF,TGTGCCAGCAGCTTGGGTCTAGCGGGAGGGAATGAGCAGTTCTTC
few,-,TRBV19,TRBJ2-3,CASSSRGDTQYF,TGTGCCAGTAGTTCCCGAGGGGATACGCAGTATTTT
-,-,TRBV5-5,TRBJ2-3,CASSFQDIGTDTQYF,TGTGCCAGCAGCTTCCAGGATATAGGAACAGATACGCAGTATTTT
-,-,TRBV19,TRBJ2-2,CASSRTVNTGELFF,TGTGCCAGTAGTAGGACAGTCAACACCGGGGAGCTGTTTTTT
-,-,TRBV4-2,TRBJ1-5,CASSLTGSGSNRQPQHF,TGTGCCAGCAGCTTAACCGGGTCCGGGAGCAATAGGCAGCCCCAGCATTTT
-,TRBD1,TRBV27,TRBJ2-1,CASSLFPTGGGEQFF,TGTGCCAGCAGTTTATTCCCTACAGGGGGCGGTGAGCAGTTCTTC
-,TRBD1,TRBV10-2,TRBJ2-7,CASTTGGGYEQYF,TGCGCCAGCACGACAGGGGGCGGCTACGAGCAGTACTTC
-,-,TRBV7-2,TRBJ1-3,CASSLWGPGESSGNTIYF,TGTGCCAGCAGCTTATGGGGACCCGGGGAGAGCTCTGGAAACACCATATATTTT
-,-,TRBV7-3,TRBJ2-1,CASSGGLTVYNEQFF,TGTGCCAGCAGCGGAGGACTGACAGTTTACAATGAGCAGTTCTTC
-,-,TRBV29-1,TRBJ2-3,CSARTADTQYF,TGCAGCGCGCGAACAGCAGATACGCAGTATTTT
-,-,TRBV19,TRBJ1-5,CASSIQAGNQPQHF,TGTGCCAGTAGTATCCAGGCAGGCAATCAGCCCCAGCATTTT
-,-,TRBV5-1,TRBJ1-2,CASSEGQINYGYTF,TGCGCCAGCAGCGAGGGACAAATTAACTATGGCTACACCTTC
-,-,TRBV30,TRBJ1-2,CAWSRDGGNGYTF,TGTGCCTGGAGTCGGGACGGGGGGAATGGCTACACCTTC
-,-,TRBV5-8,TRBJ2-7,CASSLVGQYF,TGTGCCAGCAGCTTGGTGGGGCAGTACTTC
few,TRBD1,TRBV19,TRBJ1-2,CASSMTGPYGYTF,TGTGCCAGTAGTATGACAGGGCCCTATGGCTACACCTTC
-,-,TRBV15,TRBJ2-1,CATSRQANLQEQFF,TGTGCCACCAGCAGGCAAGCTAACTTGCAGGAGCAGTTCTTC
-,-,TRBV6-5,TRBJ1-2,CASRSPVWGKYGYTF,TGTGCCAGCAGAAGTCCGGTGTGGGGTAAATATGGCTACACCTTC
once,-,TRBV19,TRBJ2-2,CASSLGERGRTGELFF,TGTGCCAGTAGTTTGGGGGAACGAGGACGCACCGGGGAGCTGTTTTTT
-,-,TRBV5-8,TRBJ1-2,CASSPEGVHYGYTF,TGTGCCAGCAGCCCCGAGGGGGTTCACTATGGCTACACCTTC
-,-,TRBV27,TRBJ1-1,CASSLYFGGDTEAFF,TGTGCCAGCAGTTTGTATTTTGGTGGGGACACTGAAGCTTTCTTT
-,-,TRBV6-4,TRBJ1-1,CASSSSPGNTEAFF,TGTGCCAGCAGCTCCAGTCCGGGGAACACTGAAGCTTTCTTT
few,-,TRBV28,TRBJ2-7,CASSFGLQHLSYEQYF,TGTGCCAGCAGTTTTGGGTTGCAGCACCTCTCCTACGAGCAGTACTTC
few,-,TRBV5-1,TRBJ1-3,CASSIGRTSGNTIYF,TGCGCCAGCAGCATAGGACGGACCAGTGGAAACACCATATATTTT
-,-,TRBV6-6,TRBJ1-5,CASSSLGGLSQPQHF,TGTGCCAGCAGTTCCCTGGGGGGTTTGAGTCAGCCCCAGCATTTT
-,-,TRBV19,TRBJ1-1,CASWVGRSMDTEAFF,TGTGCCAGTTGGGTCGGCAGGAGCATGGACACTGAAGCTTTCTTT
-,-,TRBV5-1,TRBJ1-1,CASSWLGTGTEAFF,TGCGCCAGCAGCTGGCTTGGGACGGGGACTGAAGCTTTCTTT
-,-,TRBV5-1,TRBJ2-5,CASSPNQETQYF,TGCGCCAGCAGCCCGAACCAAGAGACCCAGTACTTC
-,-,TRBV30,TRBJ2-7,CAWSEGYEQYF,TGTGCCTGGAGTGAGGGCTACGAGCAGTACTTC
-,-,TRBV28,TRBJ2-5,CASTLRGHETQYF,TGTGCCAGCACTCTTCGGGGGCACGAGACCCAGTACTTC
few,-,TRBV6-6,TRBJ2-7,CASSYSNEQYF,TGTGCCAGCAGTTACTCGAACGAGCAGTACTTC
-,TRBD1,TRBV5-8,TRBJ2-1,CASSLRGGNLLNNEQFF,TGTGCCAGCAGCTTGCGAGGGGGCAATCTGTTGAACAATGAGCAGTTCTTC
-,TRBD2,TRBV5-8,TRBJ2-5,CASSPGTSGTQETQYF,TGTGCCAGCAGCCCCGGGACTAGCGGGACTCAAGAGACCCAGTACTTC
-,-,TRBV5-1,TRBJ1-1,CASSLLGRLQNTEAFF,TGCGCCAGCAGCTTGTTAGGCAGGCTACAGAACACTGAAGCTTTCTTT
-,TRBD1,TRBV7-8,TRBJ2-5,CASNILSPGQGGETQYF,TGTGCCAGCAACATTCTTAGTCCGGGACAGGGGGGTGAGACCCAGTACTTC
few,TRBD1,TRBV4-2,TRBJ1-5,CASSPTGTGTDQPQHF,TGTGCCAGCAGCCCCACCGGGACAGGGACTGATCAGCCCCAGCATTTT